This TCR beta chain was sequenced during a study of T cell repertoires in cytomegalovirus infection. Whole-study context: Epitope selection comprised recently identified HLA-C-restricted CMV epitopes and well-studied HLA-B-restricted CMV epitopes. Indications of both CMV infection and matching HLA type were provided by public TCR beta signatures.

Each CDR3 protein is one row after TCRdb ran MiXCR on the reads. The data hold about a million distinct CDR3 sequences, with 31% observed a single time. As for this clonotype: What it binds is unknown.

This TCR was sampled from a human donor in good health (CMV status not recorded). Some clones in this sample may be carry-over from other donors' samples. The material sequenced was cultured CD8+ T cells from PBMCs, taken from culture after CMV antigen stimulation.

CDR3 coding DNA: TGTGCTAGTGGTTTAGGCACCCTCTACGAGCAGTACTTC. This translates into CASGLGTLYEQYF. This chain links TRBV12-5 with TRBJ2-7; D is uncertain. The CDR3 has 13 amino acids. Germline V gene data show CDR1 as LGHNT and CDR2 as FRNRAP. V lost 3 bases to trimming and J lost 3 bases, with 9 bases between them.